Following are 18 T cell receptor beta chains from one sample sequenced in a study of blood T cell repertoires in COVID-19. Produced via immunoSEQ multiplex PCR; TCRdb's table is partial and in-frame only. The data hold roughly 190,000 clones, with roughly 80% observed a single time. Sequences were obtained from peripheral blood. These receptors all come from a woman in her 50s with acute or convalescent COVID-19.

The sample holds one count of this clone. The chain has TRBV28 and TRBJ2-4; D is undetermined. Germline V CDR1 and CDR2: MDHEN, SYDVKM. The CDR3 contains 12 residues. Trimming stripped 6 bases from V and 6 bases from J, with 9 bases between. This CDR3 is CASRSSVNIQYF. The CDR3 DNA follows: TGTGCCAGCAGGTCGTCAGTAAACATTCAGTACTTC.

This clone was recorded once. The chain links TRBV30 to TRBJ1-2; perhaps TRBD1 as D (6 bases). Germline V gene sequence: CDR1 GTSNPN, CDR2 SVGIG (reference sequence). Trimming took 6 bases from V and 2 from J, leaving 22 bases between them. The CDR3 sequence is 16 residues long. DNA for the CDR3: TGTGCCTGTCCCGACAGGTTGAAAGGGGGAAACTATGGCTACACCTTC. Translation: CACPDRLKGGNYGYTF. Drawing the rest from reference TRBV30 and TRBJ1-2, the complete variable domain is SQTIHQWPATLVQPVGSPLSLECTVEGTSNPNLYWYRQAAGRGLQLLFYSVGIGQISSEVPQNLSASRPQDRQFILSSKKLLLSDSGFYLCACPDRLKGGNYGYTFGSGTRLTVV.

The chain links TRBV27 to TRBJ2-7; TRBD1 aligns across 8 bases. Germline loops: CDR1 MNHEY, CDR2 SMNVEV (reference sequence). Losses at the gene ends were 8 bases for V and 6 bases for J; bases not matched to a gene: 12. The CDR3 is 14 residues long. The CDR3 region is CASRVRQGFGEQYF. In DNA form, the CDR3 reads TGTGCCAGCCGGGTCCGACAGGGGTTCGGCGAGCAGTACTTC.

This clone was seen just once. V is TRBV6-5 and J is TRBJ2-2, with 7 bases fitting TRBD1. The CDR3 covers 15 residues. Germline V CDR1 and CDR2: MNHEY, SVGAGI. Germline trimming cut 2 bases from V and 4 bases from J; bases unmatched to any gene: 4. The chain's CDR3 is CASSYRGPGTGELFF. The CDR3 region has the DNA TGTGCCAGCAGTTACAGGGGGCCGGGCACCGGGGAGCTGTTTTTT.

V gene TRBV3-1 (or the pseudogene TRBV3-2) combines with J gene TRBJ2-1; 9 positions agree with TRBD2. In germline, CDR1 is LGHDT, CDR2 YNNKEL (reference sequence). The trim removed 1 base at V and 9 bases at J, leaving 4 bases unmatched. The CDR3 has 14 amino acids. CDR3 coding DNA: TGTGCCAGCAGCCAAGGGGGACTAGCTGGTGAGCAGTTCTTC. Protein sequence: CASSQGGLAGEQFF.

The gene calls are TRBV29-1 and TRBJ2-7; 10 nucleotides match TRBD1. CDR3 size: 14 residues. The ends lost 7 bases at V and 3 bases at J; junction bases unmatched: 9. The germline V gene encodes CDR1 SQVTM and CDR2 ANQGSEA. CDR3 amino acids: CSAIGQGGVYEQYF. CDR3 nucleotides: TGCAGCGCTATAGGACAGGGGGGAGTCTACGAGCAGTACTTC.

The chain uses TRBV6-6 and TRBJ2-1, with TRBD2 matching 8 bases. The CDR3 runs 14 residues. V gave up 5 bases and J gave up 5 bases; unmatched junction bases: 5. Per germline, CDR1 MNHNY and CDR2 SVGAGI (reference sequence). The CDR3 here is CASSGTRVDNEQFF. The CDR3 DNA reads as TGTGCCAGCAGTGGGACTAGAGTAGACAATGAGCAGTTCTTC.

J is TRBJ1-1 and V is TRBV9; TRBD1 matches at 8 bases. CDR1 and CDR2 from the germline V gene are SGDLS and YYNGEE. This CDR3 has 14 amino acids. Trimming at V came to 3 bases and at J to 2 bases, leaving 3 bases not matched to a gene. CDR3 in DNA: TGTGCCAGCAGCGCGGGACAGGTAAACACTGAAGCTTTCTTT. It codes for CASSAGQVNTEAFF.

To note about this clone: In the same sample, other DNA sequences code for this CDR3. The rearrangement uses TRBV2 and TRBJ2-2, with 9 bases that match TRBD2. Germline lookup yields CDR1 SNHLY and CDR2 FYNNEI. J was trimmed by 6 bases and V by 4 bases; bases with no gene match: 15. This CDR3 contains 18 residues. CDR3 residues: CASSASRLAGGQAGELFF. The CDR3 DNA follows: TGTGCCAGCAGTGCTAGTAGACTCGCGGGGGGGCAGGCCGGGGAGCTGTTTTTT.

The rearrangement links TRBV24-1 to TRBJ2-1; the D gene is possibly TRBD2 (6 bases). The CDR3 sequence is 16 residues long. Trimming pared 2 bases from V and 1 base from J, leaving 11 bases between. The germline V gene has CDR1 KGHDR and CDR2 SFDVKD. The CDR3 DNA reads TGTGCCACCAGTGATTGGGGTAGCGGTTCCTACAATGAGCAGTTCTTC. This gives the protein CATSDWGSGSYNEQFF.

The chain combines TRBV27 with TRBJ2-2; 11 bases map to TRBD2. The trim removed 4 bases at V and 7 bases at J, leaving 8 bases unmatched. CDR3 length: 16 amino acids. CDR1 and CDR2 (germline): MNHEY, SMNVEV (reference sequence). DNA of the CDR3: TGTGCCAGCAGTTCCGTAGCGGGAGGGCGGAGCGGGGAGCTGTTTTTT. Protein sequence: CASSSVAGGRSGELFF.

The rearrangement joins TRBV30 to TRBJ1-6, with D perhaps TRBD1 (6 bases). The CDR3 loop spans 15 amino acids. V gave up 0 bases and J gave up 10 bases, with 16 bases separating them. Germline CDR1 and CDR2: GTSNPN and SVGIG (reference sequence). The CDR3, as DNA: TGTGCCTGGAGTGTACGAACAGGGAGTAGATCACCCCTCCACTTT. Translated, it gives CAWSVRTGSRSPLHF.

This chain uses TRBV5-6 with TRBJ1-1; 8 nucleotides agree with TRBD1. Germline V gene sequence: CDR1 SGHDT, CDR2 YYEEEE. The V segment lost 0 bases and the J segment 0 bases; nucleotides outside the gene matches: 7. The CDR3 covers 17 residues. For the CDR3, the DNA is TGTGCCAGCAGCTTGGCAGGGGGCGGACTACTGAACACTGAAGCTTTCTTT. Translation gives CASSLAGGGLLNTEAFF.

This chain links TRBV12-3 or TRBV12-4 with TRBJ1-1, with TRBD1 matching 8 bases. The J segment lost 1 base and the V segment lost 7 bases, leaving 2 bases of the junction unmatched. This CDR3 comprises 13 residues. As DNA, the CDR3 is TGTGCCAGCACCGGACAGGGGAACACTGAAGCTTTCTTT. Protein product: CASTGQGNTEAFF.

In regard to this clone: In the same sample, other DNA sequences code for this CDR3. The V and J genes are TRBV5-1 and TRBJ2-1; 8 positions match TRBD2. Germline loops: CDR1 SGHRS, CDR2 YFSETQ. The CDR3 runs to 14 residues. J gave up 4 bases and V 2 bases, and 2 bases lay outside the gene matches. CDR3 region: CASSFSGAYNEQFF. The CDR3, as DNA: TGCGCCAGCAGCTTTAGCGGGGCTTACAATGAGCAGTTCTTC.

The CDR3 DNA reads TGTGCCAGCAGTGAGGTGACAGGGGATATTCAGCCCCAGCATTTT. Protein product: CASSEVTGDIQPQHF. The V and J genes are TRBV2 and TRBJ1-5; 8 nucleotides line up with TRBD1. Germline CDR1 and CDR2: SNHLY and FYNNEI. The CDR3 sequence is 15 residues long. V lost 3 bases, J lost 6 bases, and 7 bases stayed unmatched.

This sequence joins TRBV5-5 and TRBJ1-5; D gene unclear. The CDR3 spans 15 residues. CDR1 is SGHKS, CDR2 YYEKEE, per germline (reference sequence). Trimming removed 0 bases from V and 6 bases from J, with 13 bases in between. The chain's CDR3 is CASSLDSPTGQPQHF. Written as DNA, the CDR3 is TGTGCCAGCAGCTTGGACTCTCCTACGGGTCAGCCCCAGCATTTT.

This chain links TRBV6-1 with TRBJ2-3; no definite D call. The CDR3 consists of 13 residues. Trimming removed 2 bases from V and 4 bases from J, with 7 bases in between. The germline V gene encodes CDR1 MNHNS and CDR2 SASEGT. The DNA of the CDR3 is TGTGCCAGCAGTGAAAATAGAGCAGATACGCAGTATTTT. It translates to CASSENRADTQYF.